The rows below give T cell receptor beta chains drawn from one sample of a study of cytomegalovirus exposure and HLA in healthy donors. Data came from immunoSEQ multiplex PCR; TCRdb stores just in-frame clones and leaves some out. The sample has roughly 86,000 clones, roughly 73% seen once. Specimen: PBMCs. The receptor set was obtained from a man over 45 in good health and CMV-seropositive. Both conserved end residues are part of each CDR3.

j_gene	v_gene	CDR3aa
TRBJ2-3	TRBV13	CASSRTGGPDTQYF
TRBJ1-1	TRBV19	CASSIGGQGSTEAFF
TRBJ2-3	TRBV9	CASNTGSQADTQYF
TRBJ1-5	TRBV10-3	CAISAQAKGETGGYFESGQPQHF
TRBJ1-2	TRBV19	CASSINSLPIYGYTF
TRBJ2-2	TRBV19	CASSIYEVTGELFF
TRBJ2-3	TRBV10-2	CASSVVGGAEGTQYF
TRBJ1-1	TRBV13	CASSPRTEGNTEAFF
TRBJ2-3	TRBV27	CASSSPTGFRLDTQYF
TRBJ1-5	TRBV6-1	CASLNLLNSNQPQHF
TRBJ2-1	TRBV20-1	CSASTGEQFF
TRBJ1-1	TRBV6-1	CASSDIQGAEAFF
TRBJ1-1	TRBV7-9	CASSLAETANTEAFF
TRBJ1-6	TRBV4-3	CASSPVGVSYNSPLHF
TRBJ1-2	TRBV6-1	CASSPGQGAGYGYTF
TRBJ1-5	TRBV27	CGRRHDRGARPQHF
TRBJ2-1	TRBV6-5	CASSSDRGNEQFF
TRBJ2-5	TRBV18	CASSSAGLSSETQYF
TRBJ1-5	TRBV7-9	CASSHDRGPLQPQHF
TRBJ2-3	TRBV5-1	CASSFSDGTDTQYF
TRBJ2-3	TRBV11-1	CASSLGGQSTDTQYF
TRBJ2-7	TRBV28	CASSRTGGSYEQYF
TRBJ2-1	TRBV6-1	CASSLLVLNEQFF
TRBJ1-5	TRBV18	CASSTGQVPQPQHF
TRBJ1-4	TRBV9	CASSSRGGADLNEKLFF
TRBJ2-5	TRBV7-9	CSSSVGGDLGETQYF
TRBJ2-1	TRBV21-1	CASSTPWRQQGIQVDEQFF
TRBJ2-7	TRBV6-5	CASSSTSGGIYEQYF
TRBJ1-5	TRBV15	CATSRDRGSNQPQHF
TRBJ2-3	TRBV4-3	CASSQSGWRDISDTQYF
TRBJ2-4	TRBV13	CASSSMEVKNIQYF
TRBJ1-1	TRBV5-1	CASSPNTGWDTEAFF
TRBJ1-3	TRBV28	CASSLLQGAGNTIYF
TRBJ1-6	TRBV14	CASSLLYNSPLHF
TRBJ2-7	TRBV7-9	CASSFAGDEQYF
TRBJ2-7	TRBV6-5	CASSYGLVSVGEQYF
TRBJ1-1	TRBV7-9	CASRGEDTEAFF
TRBJ1-1	TRBV6-1	CASSVDRDAFF
TRBJ1-1	TRBV7-3	CASSLDRGASESF
TRBJ2-7	TRBV9	CASSVGGGFSEQYF
TRBJ2-7	TRBV19	CATGQGILGEQYF
TRBJ1-2	TRBV19	CASSETGTGYGYTF
TRBJ1-6	TRBV5-4	CASSLASGGDSPLHF
TRBJ2-5	TRBV5-1	CASSLVTVQETQYF
TRBJ1-1	TRBV5-1	CASSYGQGNTEAFF
TRBJ1-1	TRBV7-6	CASSPDRGGTEAFF
TRBJ2-2	TRBV19	CASRAGASNTGELFF
TRBJ2-1	TRBV7-3	CASSLSGTGTWNEQFF